Listed below are T cell receptor beta chains from one sample, sequenced in a study of cytomegalovirus exposure and HLA in healthy donors. Sequencing was performed with immunoSEQ multiplex PCR; in TCRdb, only in-frame clones are kept and a portion is missing. The table shows 150,000 to 200,000 clones, with approximately 72% occurring only once. The sample consisted of PBMCs. The receptors come from a man aged 50 to 60 in good health and CMV-seronegative. Both conserved end residues are part of each CDR3. The order of the fields is D gene, clone size, J gene, V gene, CDR3 DNA, CDR3 protein. A D gene is named only where the DNA matches it firmly. Size values are once, few and many counts, or a class for expanded clones, and some rows have none.

>NA|NA|TRBJ1-1|TRBV6-5
TGTGCCAGCAGTTACTCGACTTCGGGGGACACTGAAGCTTTCTTT
CASSYSTSGDTEAFF
>TRBD2|NA|TRBJ2-3|TRBV7-2
TGTGCCAGCAGCTTCGGCCGGGGGGGCACAGATACGCAGTATTTT
CASSFGRGGTDTQYF
>NA|NA|TRBJ1-5|TRBV4-3
TGCGCCAGCAGCCGCAAACTAGAGGGCGGTGGACAGCCCCAGCATTTT
CASSRKLEGGGQPQHF
>NA|NA|TRBJ1-6|TRBV2
TGTGCCAGCACAGGGGCCTCCTATAATTCACCCCTCCACTTT
CASTGASYNSPLHF
>NA|many|TRBJ2-3|TRBV4-1
TGCGCCAGCAGCCAAGATTACGGCGGGGTGGGAGGCACAGATACGCAGTATTTT
CASSQDYGGVGGTDTQYF
>TRBD1|NA|TRBJ1-1|TRBV13
TGTGCCAGCAGCTTAAAGGGGACAGGGAACACTGAAGCTTTCTTT
CASSLKGTGNTEAFF
>TRBD1|NA|TRBJ1-1|TRBV10-1
TGCGCCAGCAATTTCGGGACAGGGGGCTTTTTGAACACTGAAGCTTTCTTT
CASNFGTGGFLNTEAFF
>NA|NA|TRBJ2-3|TRBV5-4
TGTGCCAGCAGCCCGGGGGGCCGAATCACAGATACGCAGTATTTT
CASSPGGRITDTQYF
>NA|NA|TRBJ1-4|TRBV28
TGTGCCAGCAGCGACAGCCCCCATGCAACTAATGAAAAACTGTTTTTT
CASSDSPHATNEKLFF
>TRBD1|few|TRBJ1-2|TRBV2
TGTGCCAGCAGTGAAGGTAAAGGAATGCGGGACAGGATTTACTATGGCTACACCTTC
CASSEGKGMRDRIYYGYTF
>TRBD2|few|TRBJ2-5|TRBV5-8
TGTGCCAGCAAGGGAGCGGGGGACCAAGAGACCCAGTACTTC
CASKGAGDQETQYF
>TRBD1|NA|TRBJ2-7|TRBV7-9
TGTGCCAGCAGCTCGGACAGGGTTGGGTACGAGCAGTACTTC
CASSSDRVGYEQYF
>TRBD1|few|TRBJ1-3|TRBV9
TGTGCCAGCAGCCTAGGACAGGGGCTCTCAATTTTCTCTGGAAACACCATATATTTT
CASSLGQGLSIFSGNTIYF
>NA|NA|TRBJ1-5|TRBV7-2
TGTGCCAGCAGCCCCGCGCCAGGGGCTTTGGGAGATCAGCCCCAGCATTTT
CASSPAPGALGDQPQHF
>TRBD1|NA|TRBJ1-1|TRBV5-6
TGTGCCAGCAGCTTGGGTGGTGGGACAGGAGCTTTCTTT
CASSLGGGTGAFF
>NA|NA|TRBJ1-1|TRBV5-1
TGCGCCAGCAGCCCAGGCCAGCCGAACACTGAAGCTTTCTTT
CASSPGQPNTEAFF
>TRBD1|NA|TRBJ1-2|TRBV5-1
TGCGCCAGCAGCTTGTATGTCGGACAGGGGGCAGTTGGCTACACCTTC
CASSLYVGQGAVGYTF
>TRBD1|NA|TRBJ1-6|TRBV27
TGTGCCAGCAGTTTACTGGGACAGGGGACTTATAATTCACCCCTCCACTTT
CASSLLGQGTYNSPLHF
>NA|NA|TRBJ2-1|TRBV7-2
TGTGCCAGCAGCTTAGCGGCCGGATCCAAAACAGATAATGAGCAGTTCTTC
CASSLAAGSKTDNEQFF
>NA|NA|TRBJ2-7|TRBV29-1
TGCAGCGTTGAATGGACAAGCACCTACGAGCAGTACTTC
CSVEWTSTYEQYF
>TRBD2|NA|TRBJ2-7|TRBV6-5
TGTGCCAGCAGTTCGTTAGCGGGTTTTTCCTACGAGCAGTACTTC
CASSSLAGFSYEQYF
>NA|NA|TRBJ1-6|TRBV5-5
TGTGCCAGCAGCTTGGACAGTAATTCACCCCTCCACTTT
CASSLDSNSPLHF
>NA|NA|TRBJ1-1|TRBV7-3
TGTGCCAGCAGCTTACAGGGGAACACTGAAGCTTTCTTT
CASSLQGNTEAFF
>TRBD2|NA|TRBJ2-7|TRBV2
TGTGCCACCCGGGAGGGCCTAACCTACGAGCAGTACTTC
CATREGLTYEQYF
>NA|NA|TRBJ1-2|TRBV4-1
TGCGCCAGCAGCTTGAGGGGGGGTTATGGCTACACCTTC
CASSLRGGYGYTF
>NA|few|TRBJ2-7|TRBV27
TGTGCCAGCAGTCCCCATCGAAGCAGGTACGAGCAGTACTTC
CASSPHRSRYEQYF
>TRBD1|NA|TRBJ1-1|TRBV5-1
TGCGCCAGCAGCGCCGGGACAGGGGACACTGAAGCTTTCTTT
CASSAGTGDTEAFF
>NA|NA|TRBJ2-3|TRBV27
TGTGCCAGCAGTTTACGAGGGATCTTGGATACGCAGTATTTT
CASSLRGILDTQYF
>TRBD1|once|TRBJ2-7|TRBV4-3
TGCGCCAGCAGCCGAGAAACAGGGGGCTCCTACGAGCAGTACTTC
CASSRETGGSYEQYF